This TCR beta chain was profiled in a study of long-term antiretroviral therapy in people with HIV. This clone was observed a single time. Its specificity is unknown. Between the trimmed V and J ends, which lost 2 bases and 3 bases, there was a span of 14 bases. The CDR3 extends over 15 amino acids. Germline V CDR1 and CDR2: MNHEY, SVGAGI. General observations from the study: Blood draws took place between about 2004 and 2017 and possibly involved older ART regimens.

Survey level was the resolution at which the v3.0 immunoSEQ assay ran. Using immunoSEQ multiplex PCR, the repertoire was profiled, and TCRdb retains in-frame clones only, with some absent. Here the sample spans over 35,000 clones, 75% to 90% being singletons. Sequencing was performed on unsorted PBMCs, taken just before starting antiretroviral therapy. This TCR was sampled from a woman between 18 and 29 years old with HIV. The genes are TRBV6-5 and TRBJ2-7, with D possibly being TRBD2 (5 bases). CDR3 loop: CASSYDRGDVYEQYF. The DNA of the CDR3 is TGTGCCAGCAGTTACGATCGGGGAGATGTCTACGAGCAGTACTTC.